The 29 T cell receptor beta chains below all came from one sample that was sequenced in a study of sequential checkpoint blockade in melanoma. Profiling relied on immunoSEQ multiplex PCR, and the TCRdb table lists in-frame clones only, not all of them. Among about 35,000 clones, approximately 85% were seen once, and the ten largest hold around 5.8%. The treatment denotes: randomized to nivolumab then ipilimumab (arm A) or the reverse (arm B). This material consisted of CD8+ T cells sorted from blood (inferred from file names), taken from a patient given nivolumab and ipilimumab in sequence. These receptors all come from a human donor with melanoma.

This chain connects TRBV7-6 to TRBJ2-5; D not resolved. This CDR3 is built from 14 residues. Germline assignment: CDR1 SGHVS and CDR2 FNYEAQ. V lost 1 base to trimming and J lost 0 bases, with 6 bases between them. The CDR3 bases are TGTGCCAGCAGCTTAGGGGCGTACCAAGAGACCCAGTACTTC. It encodes CASSLGAYQETQYF. Using reference TRBV7-6 and TRBJ2-5 for the parts outside the CDR3, the full variable domain is GAGVSQSPRYKVTKRGQDVALRCDPISGHVSLYWYRQALGQGPEFLTYFNYEAQQDKSGLPNDRFSAERPEGSISTLTIQRTEQRDSAMYRCASSLGAYQETQYFGPGTRLLVL.

The V and J genes are TRBV6-1 and TRBJ2-7; D possibly corresponds to TRBD2 (5 bases). This CDR3 contains 14 residues. V lost 1 base, J lost 1 base, and 8 bases lay in between. Per the germline V gene, CDR1 is MNHNS and CDR2 is SASEGT. The CDR3 sequence is CASSEVRGSYEQYF. The CDR3 DNA is TGTGCCAGCAGTGAAGTCCGGGGATCCTACGAGCAGTACTTC.

The J gene is TRBJ2-7, the V gene TRBV27, with D maybe TRBD1 (5 bases). The CDR3 totals 15 residues. The V end lost 6 bases, the J end lost 0 bases, and 15 bases lay between the germline ends. Germline-derived CDR1 and CDR2 are MNHEY and SMNVEV (reference sequence). CDR3 nucleotide sequence: TGTGCCAGCAGCCCAAGGGGCGGTTTCTCCTACGAGCAGTACTTC. The encoded protein is CASSPRGGFSYEQYF.

V usage is TRBV27 and J usage is TRBJ1-2, with 7 bases identical to TRBD1. The CDR3 totals 13 residues. After removal of 5 bases from V and 13 bases from J, the junction contained 13 bases not matched to a gene. Germline V gene data show CDR1 as MNHEY and CDR2 as SMNVEV (reference sequence). The CDR3 DNA sequence: TGTGCCAGCAGTATAACCGGGACAGCCTTCGTCACCTTC. This encodes CASSITGTAFVTF.

The chain joins TRBV27 to TRBJ2-3; 8 bases map to TRBD2. The length of the CDR3 is 16 residues. V shed 8 bases, J shed 7 bases, and the junction held 17 bases outside the gene matches. Germline V lookup: CDR1 MNHEY, CDR2 SMNVEV (reference sequence). The chain's CDR3 is CASCAFGGAWGNTQYF. The CDR3 coding sequence is TGTGCCAGCTGCGCCTTCGGGGGGGCGTGGGGCAATACGCAGTATTTT.

This sequence joins TRBV4-1 and TRBJ1-1; 7 nucleotides line up with TRBD1. Trimming removed 0 bases from V and 1 base from J; junction bases left unmatched: 11. This CDR3 spans 18 amino acids. Germline CDR1 reads MGHRA; CDR2 reads YSYEKL. The CDR3 sequence is CASSQDPRGPDSNTEAFF. The DNA for the CDR3 is TGCGCCAGCAGCCAAGATCCAAGGGGGCCAGACTCGAACACTGAAGCTTTCTTT.

The chain recombines TRBV5-4 with TRBJ2-7, with D hard to call. The length of the CDR3 is 14 residues. In germline, CDR1 is SGHNT, CDR2 YYREEE (reference sequence). Trimming cost V 4 bases and J 0 bases, with 11 bases left between them. The CDR3 bases are TGTGCCAGCAGCGCTACCCCGGGCTCCTACGAGCAGTACTTC. The encoded protein is CASSATPGSYEQYF.

V and J are TRBV12-2 and TRBJ1-1; the table's D call TRBD1 went unverified against the DNA. TRBV12-2 is listed as a pseudogene. This CDR3 is 14 amino acids long. CDR3 nucleotides: TGTGCAAGTCGCTTAGAGGGGATGGTCGCTGAAGCTTTCTTT. Protein sequence: CASRLEGMVAEAFF.

The V gene is TRBV7-2, the J gene TRBJ1-6; TRBD1 matches at 9 bases. This CDR3 has 16 amino acids. CDR1 is SGHTA and CDR2 is FQGNSA in the germline V gene. V trimming: 5 bases; J trimming: 10 bases; junction bases outside the gene matches: 12. The CDR3, as DNA: TGTGCCAGCAGCCCTAGTCCCGGGACAGGGTACTCACCCCTCCACTTT. It translates to CASSPSPGTGYSPLHF.

The chain has TRBV4-2 and TRBJ2-7, with D possibly TRBD2 on 5 matching bases. This CDR3 comprises 12 residues. CDR1 LGHNA and CDR2 YNFKEQ come from the germline V gene. Trimming took off 5 bases at V and 3 bases at J, with 8 bases between the two ends. CDR3 in amino acids: CASSVDYYEQYF. In DNA, the CDR3 is TGTGCCAGCAGCGTCGACTACTACGAGCAGTACTTC.

The CDR3 DNA is TGCGCCAGCAGCCCAGCGGGGGCGAAGGAGACCCAGTACTTC. Translation: CASSPAGAKETQYF. The chain recombines TRBV4-1 with TRBJ2-5; 8 bases line up with TRBD2. Germline values: CDR1 MGHRA, CDR2 YSYEKL. The CDR3 loop spans 14 amino acids. V shed 4 bases and J 5 bases; nucleotides not matched to a gene: 6.

The chain has TRBV6-1 and TRBJ2-3, with 7 bases aligning to TRBD2. Germline V gives CDR1 MNHNS, CDR2 SASEGT. The CDR3 is made up of 16 amino acids. J lost 1 base, V lost 0 bases, and 4 bases had no gene match. CDR3 amino acids: CASSEASGTRTDTQYF. The CDR3 DNA reads TGTGCCAGCAGTGAAGCAAGCGGGACCCGCACAGATACGCAGTATTTT.

The chain links TRBV27 to TRBJ1-1; 8 positions agree with TRBD1. The CDR3 sequence is 16 residues long. Per germline, CDR1 MNHEY and CDR2 SMNVEV (reference sequence). Losses at the gene ends were 4 bases for V and 0 bases for J; bases not matched to a gene: 7. The CDR3 DNA sequence: TGTGCCAGCAGTTCGTTCCCGGGACAGGTGAACACTGAAGCTTTCTTT. Its protein product is CASSSFPGQVNTEAFF.

J is TRBJ1-5 and V is TRBV5-6, with D possibly matching TRBD1 (5 bases). The length of the CDR3 is 16 residues. The V end lost 1 base, the J end lost 0 bases, and 11 bases lay between the germline ends. Germline loops: CDR1 SGHDT, CDR2 YYEEEE. The chain's CDR3 is CASSLFTGPSNQPQHF. CDR3 DNA sequence: TGTGCCAGCAGCTTGTTTACAGGACCTAGCAATCAGCCCCAGCATTTT.

CDR3 sequence: CASSSMTGGVVVTQYF. In DNA form, the CDR3 reads TGTGCCAGCAGTTCCATGACAGGGGGGGTGGTGGTGACCCAGTACTTC. The rearrangement links TRBV28 to TRBJ2-5; 9 bases line up with TRBD1. Germline lookup yields CDR1 MDHEN and CDR2 SYDVKM. J lost 7 bases, V lost 4 bases, and 13 bases had no gene match. There are 16 residues in the CDR3.

CDR3 protein: CASSFTLDGVNTQYF. CDR3 sequence (DNA): TGTGCCAGCAGTTTCACCTTGGACGGGGTAAATACGCAGTATTTT. The V call is TRBV27, the J call TRBJ2-3; TRBD2 might be the D (5 bases). Trimming pared 3 bases from V and 7 bases from J, leaving 17 bases between. In germline, CDR1 is MNHEY, CDR2 SMNVEV (reference sequence). The CDR3 has 15 amino acids.

The V and J genes are TRBV5-6 and TRBJ1-2; D call uncertain. CDR3 length: 13 residues. Trimming cost V 5 bases and J 8 bases, with 16 bases left between them. CDR1 and CDR2 from the germline V gene are SGHDT and YYEEEE. The CDR3 nucleotides read TGTGCCAGCAGAAAGGAGGTAGTAAGCGGCTACACCTTC. This encodes CASRKEVVSGYTF.

V and J are TRBV12-5 and TRBJ2-3; 12 positions agree with TRBD1. Germline V gives CDR1 LGHNT, CDR2 FRNRAP. The V and J ends lost 1 base and 4 bases, in that order; junction bases with no gene match: 3. The CDR3 contains 16 residues. The CDR3 DNA reads TGTGCTAGTGGTTTGGAAGGGACAGGGGGCGCAGATACGCAGTATTTT. It specifies CASGLEGTGGADTQYF.

The chain uses TRBV7-8 and TRBJ2-7; D remains ambiguous. The V end was cut by 1 base, the J end by 6 bases, with 13 bases between. CDR1 and CDR2 (germline): SGHVS, FQNEAQ. The CDR3 is 14 amino acids. CDR3 bases: TGTGCCAGCAGCTTAGTTCTCTTTCCGGTCGAGCAGTACTTC. Translated: CASSLVLFPVEQYF. The full variable domain, completed using reference TRBV7-8 and TRBJ2-7, is GAGVSQSPRYKVAKRGQDVALRCDPISGHVSLFWYQQALGQGPEFLTYFQNEAQLDKSGLPSDRFFAERPEGSVSTLKIQRTQQEDSAVYLCASSLVLFPVEQYFGPGTRLTVT.

The chain has TRBV27 and TRBJ2-2, with a tentative D call TRBD2 (7 bases). V lost 2 bases and J lost 6, with 13 bases in between. Germline lookup yields CDR1 MNHEY and CDR2 SMNVEV (reference sequence). The CDR3 contains 15 residues. The CDR3 reads CASSLMGGLAGELFF. The DNA for the CDR3 is TGTGCCAGCAGTTTAATGGGGGGGCTAGCCGGGGAGCTGTTTTTT.

J is TRBJ2-1 and V is TRBV28; no definite D call. The germline V gene has CDR1 MDHEN and CDR2 SYDVKM. V was cut by 5 bases and J by 4 bases, with 15 bases left in between. The CDR3 is 15 amino acids. The DNA for the CDR3 is TGTGCCAGCAGTCCGGTCTGGGCCCTATACAATGAGCAGTTCTTC. Translated, it gives CASSPVWALYNEQFF.

This clone was seen only once. The J gene is TRBJ2-1, the V gene TRBV27; TRBD2 might be the D (6 bases). Germline CDR1 MNHEY, CDR2 SMNVEV (reference sequence). CDR3 length: 14 amino acids. Trimming took off 4 bases at V and 7 bases at J, with 14 bases between the two ends. The CDR3 nucleotides are TGTGCCAGCAGTTACAACGAGGGGAGGAATGAGCAGTTCTTC. It translates to CASSYNEGRNEQFF.

The chain carries TRBV2 and TRBJ2-5; 14 bases line up with TRBD2. Germline CDR1 reads SNHLY; CDR2 reads FYNNEI. CDR3 length: 16 amino acids. The ends lost 7 bases at V and 3 bases at J; junction bases unmatched: 7. In nucleotides, the CDR3 is TGTGCCAGCATCCAGACTAGCGGGGGGGCTGAAGAGACCCAGTACTTC. Protein product: CASIQTSGGAEETQYF.

The V gene is TRBV29-1, the J gene TRBJ1-2; D perhaps matches TRBD1 (5 bases). V was cut by 0 bases and J by 6 bases, with 17 bases left in between. CDR1 SQVTM and CDR2 ANQGSEA come from the germline V gene. The CDR3 length is 15 residues. CDR3 sequence: CSVEDHGQGLDGYTF. CDR3 nucleotides: TGCAGCGTTGAAGATCATGGCCAGGGCTTGGATGGCTACACCTTC.

The V call is TRBV6-1, the J call TRBJ1-2, with 11 bases lining up with TRBD1. The CDR3 extends over 13 amino acids. Germline V CDR1 and CDR2: MNHNS, SASEGT. V lost 8 bases, J lost 7 bases, and 6 bases stayed unmatched. This chain's CDR3 is CASLGQGATGYTF. The CDR3 DNA reads TGTGCCAGCCTCGGACAGGGGGCGACTGGCTACACCTTC.

The chain combines TRBV19 with TRBJ2-1, with 8 bases matching TRBD1. The CDR3 consists of 14 residues. V lost 5 bases and J lost 8; bases outside the gene matches: 8. Germline values: CDR1 LNHDA, CDR2 SQIVND (reference sequence). CDR3 in DNA: TGTGCCAGTAGTTGGGCAGGGGGCTTCGATGAGCAGTTCTTC. Translated, it gives CASSWAGGFDEQFF.

The V call is TRBV19, the J call TRBJ1-6, with 9 bases matching TRBD1. Germline CDR1 and CDR2: LNHDA and SQIVND (reference sequence). CDR3 size: 17 residues. V lost 5 bases to trimming and J lost 7 bases; unmatched junction nucleotides: 12. CDR3 DNA: TGTGCCAGTAGTGTAACAGGGGGCGCCCCTGGGAATTCACCCCTCCACTTT. Protein: CASSVTGGAPGNSPLHF.

This chain links TRBV16 with TRBJ2-3, with D possibly being TRBD2 (5 bases). V lost 0 bases, J lost 1 base, and 14 bases lay in between. In germline, CDR1 is KGHSY, CDR2 FQNENV. The CDR3 has 17 amino acids. CDR3: CASSQSVRAPGTDTQYF. CDR3 bases: TGTGCCAGCAGCCAATCGGTGAGGGCCCCCGGCACAGATACGCAGTATTTT.

The V and J genes are TRBV4-1 and TRBJ2-5, with 8 bases fitting TRBD1. After removal of 1 base from V and 5 bases from J, the junction contained 6 bases not matched to a gene. The length of the CDR3 is 15 residues. Per germline, CDR1 MGHRA and CDR2 YSYEKL. The CDR3 DNA follows: TGCGCCAGCAGCCAAGGTCCAGGGGGCGGGGAGACCCAGTACTTC. This gives the protein CASSQGPGGGETQYF.